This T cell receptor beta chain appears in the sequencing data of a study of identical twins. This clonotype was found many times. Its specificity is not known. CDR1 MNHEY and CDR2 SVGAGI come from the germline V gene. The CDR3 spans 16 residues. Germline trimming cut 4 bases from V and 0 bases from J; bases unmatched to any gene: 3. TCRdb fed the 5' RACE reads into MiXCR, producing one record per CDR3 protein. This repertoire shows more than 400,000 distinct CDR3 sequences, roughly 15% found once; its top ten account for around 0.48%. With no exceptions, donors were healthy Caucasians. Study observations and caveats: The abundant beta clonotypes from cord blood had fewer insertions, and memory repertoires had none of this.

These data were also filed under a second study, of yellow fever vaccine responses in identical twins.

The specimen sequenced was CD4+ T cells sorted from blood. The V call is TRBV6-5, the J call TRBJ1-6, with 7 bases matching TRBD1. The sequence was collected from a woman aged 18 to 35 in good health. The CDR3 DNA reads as TGTGCCAGCAGTTTACAGGGGAGCTCCTATAATTCACCCCTCCACTTT. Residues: CASSLQGSSYNSPLHF.